The source of this TCR beta chain is a study of shared clonotypes between healthy human individuals. Investigators spread the genomic DNA of each subset evenly over several immunoSEQ plates. Data came from immunoSEQ multiplex PCR; TCRdb stores just in-frame clones and leaves some out. Among some 2.1 million clones listed, over 85% were seen once. The naive CD8 fraction comprised CD45RO-negative cells positively selected for CCR7 and excluded terminally differentiated effector memory CD45RA+ cells. The ends lost 1 base at V and 7 bases at J; junction bases unmatched: 9. The length of the CDR3 is 16 residues. CDR1 and CDR2 from the germline V gene are SEHNR and FQNEAQ (reference sequence).

V gene TRBV7-9 combines with J gene TRBJ2-1; 8 bases are shared with TRBD1. This sequence was found in a man younger than 35 in good health. Sequences were obtained from naive CD8+ T cells sorted from blood. This CDR3 reads CASSLDGQGAGNEQFF. CDR3 DNA sequence: TGTGCCAGCAGCTTAGATGGGCAGGGGGCGGGAAATGAGCAGTTCTTC.